This T cell receptor (beta chain) was recorded in a study of OX40 agonist ivuxolimab in advanced cancers. This clone was picked up one time. Only in-frame clones appear in the TCRdb table, and some are missing; sequencing was by immunoSEQ multiplex PCR. The table includes about 82,000 clones, around nine tenths detected once. The V end was cut by 1 base, the J end by 6 bases, with 16 bases between. Germline CDR1 reads SGHAT; CDR2 reads FQDESV (reference sequence). The CDR3 runs to 15 residues. This sequence joins TRBV11-1 and TRBJ2-7, with D unclear. The sequencing here drew on CD4+ or CD8+ T cells sorted from blood, taken in a trial of the OX40 agonist ivuxolimab. The sequence was obtained from an adult with an advanced solid tumor such as melanoma, head and neck, liver or kidney cancer. The CDR3 coding sequence is TGTGCCAGCAGCTTAGAGTTCTCGATGGGAAGCGAGCAGTACTTC. As protein: CASSLEFSMGSEQYF.